This T cell receptor (beta chain) was identified in a study of beta chain features in type 1 diabetes. Study-level findings and limits: Reduced insertions and increased deletions marked VDJ junctions in type 1 diabetes patients.

Only a few counts were recorded for this clone. What it binds is unknown. The sample carries other DNA sequences with the same CDR3. Investigators reverse transcribed all isolated RNA, so they sequenced expressed TCRB transcripts. Generated by immunoSEQ multiplex PCR, the TCRdb table keeps only in-frame clones and is missing some. The data show over 65,000 clones, under 35% seen once. The CDR3 is made up of 12 amino acids. Per germline, CDR1 SNHLY and CDR2 FYNNEI. Trimming pared 2 bases from V and 4 bases from J, leaving 4 bases between. The sample comprised stem cell memory CD4+ T cells from blood. The sequence derives from a woman younger than 35 in good health. V and J are TRBV2 and TRBJ2-3; no definite D call. CDR3 protein: CASSELSDTQYF. CDR3 sequence (DNA): TGTGCCAGCAGTGAACTGTCAGATACGCAGTATTTT.